The rows below give T cell receptor beta chains drawn from one sample of a study of control samples from healthy donors and cancer patients. The repertoire was sequenced with immunoSEQ multiplex PCR; TCRdb's copy has only in-frame clones and lacks some. Of 85,000 to 110,000 clones detected, roughly 91% appear once; the ten largest clones hold 15% to 20%. What was sequenced was PBMCs. These TCRs come from a man in his sixties with lung cancer. The CDR3 runs from the conserved cysteine through the conserved F or W. The D gene is left open where the match is weak. The listing skips clone size in some rows; elsewhere it reads once, few, many or a size class.

>TRBV2|TRBJ1-5|TRBD1|NA
TGTGCCAGCAGACGGGACAGGGGGAATCAGCCCCAGCATTTT
CASRRDRGNQPQHF
>TRBV5-8|TRBJ1-3|NA|NA
TGTGCCAGCTCCTCTGGTTCCCCGGGAAACACCATATATTTT
CASSSGSPGNTIYF
>TRBV7-2|TRBJ1-5|NA|NA
TGTGCCAGCAGCTTCGGACAAGTAAATCAGCCCCAGCATTTT
CASSFGQVNQPQHF
>TRBV19|TRBJ2-2|NA|NA
TGTGCCAGTAGTAGGGGGGTTTCGAACACCGGGGAGCTGTTTTTT
CASSRGVSNTGELFF
>TRBV7-8|TRBJ1-2|NA|once
TGTGCCAGCAGCCTCCGGGACACCTATGGCTACACCTTC
CASSLRDTYGYTF
>TRBV12-5|TRBJ2-1|NA|NA
TGTGCTAGTGGTTTAATTTTCGATGGCGGGGTTCATTACAATGAGCAGTTCTTC
CASGLIFDGGVHYNEQFF
>TRBV7-6|TRBJ2-2|NA|NA
TGTGCCAGCAGCAACTCCCCGACAGGCGCCGACACCGGGGAGCTGTTTTTT
CASSNSPTGADTGELFF
>TRBV18|TRBJ2-1|NA|NA
TGTGCCAGCTCACCCCGGGTAGACAATGAGCAGTTCTTC
CASSPRVDNEQFF
>TRBV5-1|TRBJ1-1|NA|NA
TGCGCCAGCAGCATCCGGGACGGCGAAGAAGCTTTCTTT
CASSIRDGEEAFF
>TRBV5-8|TRBJ1-3|NA|NA
TGTGCCAGCAGCTTCGCATCGGGATATAGAAACACCATATATTTT
CASSFASGYRNTIYF
>TRBV19|TRBJ1-1|NA|NA
TGTGCCAGTAAAGAAAACACTGAAGCTTTCTTT
CASKENTEAFF
>TRBV10-1|TRBJ1-1|NA|once
TGCGCCAGCAGTTTGGACGGGAACACTGAAGCTTTCTTT
CASSLDGNTEAFF
>TRBV7-9|TRBJ1-5|NA|NA
TGTGCCACCACAGGGTTTGGCAATCAGCCCCAGCATTTT
CATTGFGNQPQHF
>TRBV7-3|TRBJ2-2|NA|NA
TGTGCCAGCAGCCGACGAAACGATGCCGGGGAGCTGTTTTTT
CASSRRNDAGELFF
>TRBV4-2|TRBJ2-5|NA|NA
TGTGCCAGCAGCCAAGCAACAGGGCACGCAGAGACCCAGTACTTC
CASSQATGHAETQYF
>TRBV7-9|TRBJ2-5|NA|NA
TGTGCCAGCAGCCCACCCGAGGGACTTCAAGAGACCCAGTACTTC
CASSPPEGLQETQYF
>TRBV6-1|TRBJ1-5|TRBD1|many
TGTGCCAGCAGTGCAAAGATTTCCGGGACAGGGGGCAATCAGCCCCAGCATTTT
CASSAKISGTGGNQPQHF
>TRBV4-1|TRBJ2-7|TRBD2|NA
TGCGCCAGCAGCCCGAAGGCGGGGGGGTTCGACGAGCAGTACTTC
CASSPKAGGFDEQYF
>TRBV15|TRBJ1-6|NA|once
TGTGCCACCAGCAGAGAGCTAGATTCACCCCTCCACTTT
CATSRELDSPLHF
>TRBV7-9|TRBJ2-7|NA|NA
TGTGCCAGCAGCAACAACAGGGCCCCCTACGAGCAGTACTTC
CASSNNRAPYEQYF
>TRBV4-2|TRBJ1-5|NA|NA
TGTGCCAGCAGCCAATTAGGTCCCAATCAGCCCCAGCATTTT
CASSQLGPNQPQHF
>TRBV11-2|TRBJ1-1|NA|NA
TGTGCCAGCAGCTTAGAAGCGGGGGGTTTGGCGGGCACTGAAGCTTTCTTT
CASSLEAGGLAGTEAFF
>TRBV30|TRBJ1-2|NA|NA
TGTGCCTGGAGTGCCCAGGGGCTTGGCTATGGCTACACCTTC
CAWSAQGLGYGYTF
>TRBV6-4|TRBJ2-3|NA|NA
TGTGCCAGCAGTAAGGAGGCAGCAGATACGCAGTATTTT
CASSKEAADTQYF
>TRBV10-2|TRBJ2-1|NA|NA
TGCGCCAGCAGTGCGGGGTATCGCGGGGCTGAGCAGTTCTTC
CASSAGYRGAEQFF
>TRBV24-1|TRBJ2-1|TRBD2|NA
TGTGCCACCAGTGATTTGCCGACTAGCGGGGGGTCAAGTGAGCAGTTCTTC
CATSDLPTSGGSSEQFF